This T cell receptor beta chain was obtained from a study of shared clonotypes between healthy human individuals. The method was immunoSEQ multiplex PCR; TCRdb's version includes in-frame clones alone and lacks a portion of them. The sample has around 720,000 clones, around 78% seen once. Sequencing input: memory CD4+ T cells sorted from blood. Described subset: CD45RA-negative fraction. The clonotype originates from a woman aged 25-40 years in good health.

The CDR3 nucleotides read TGCGCCAGTACCCTGGGGTCCCAAAACTATGGCTACACCTTC. As protein: CASTLGSQNYGYTF. The genes are TRBV5-1 and TRBJ1-2; no clear D gene. The germline V gene encodes CDR1 SGHRS and CDR2 YFSETQ. The ends were cut back, 8 bases at V and 2 bases at J, with 16 bases in the middle. The CDR3 has 14 residues.